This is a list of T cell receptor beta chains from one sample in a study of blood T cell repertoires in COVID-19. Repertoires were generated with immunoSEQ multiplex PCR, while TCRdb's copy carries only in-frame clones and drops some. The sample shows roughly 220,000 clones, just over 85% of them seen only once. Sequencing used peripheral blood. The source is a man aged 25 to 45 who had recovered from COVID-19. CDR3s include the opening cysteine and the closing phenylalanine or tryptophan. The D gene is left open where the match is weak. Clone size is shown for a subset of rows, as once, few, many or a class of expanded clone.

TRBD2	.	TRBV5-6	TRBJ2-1	TGTGCCAGCAGCTTGGGGCTAGCGGGGCCCTACAATGAGCAGTTCTTC	CASSLGLAGPYNEQFF
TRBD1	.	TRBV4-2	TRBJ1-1	TGTGCCAGCAGCCAAGGACAGGGGATGGGGGAAGCTTTCTTT	CASSQGQGMGEAFF
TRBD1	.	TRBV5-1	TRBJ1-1	TGCGCCAGCAGCTTGGCCCAAGACAGGGGGCACCGGGGCACTGAAGCTTTCTTT	CASSLAQDRGHRGTEAFF
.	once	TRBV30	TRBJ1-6	TGTGCCTGGAGTGTACGCGGCAGCAATTCACCCCTCCACTTT	CAWSVRGSNSPLHF
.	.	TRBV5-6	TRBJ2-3	TGTGCCAGCAGCTTCCGGGACATCAGCACAGATACGCAGTATTTT	CASSFRDISTDTQYF
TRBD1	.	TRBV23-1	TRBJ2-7	TGCGCCAGCAGTCAATCGAACAGGGGGCTTCCCCGGGAGGAGCAGTACTTC	CASSQSNRGLPREEQYF
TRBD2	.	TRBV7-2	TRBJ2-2	TGTGCCAGCAGCTTAGGGTTAGGCGGGGGTGATTTTAACACCGGGGAGCTGTTTTTT	CASSLGLGGGDFNTGELFF
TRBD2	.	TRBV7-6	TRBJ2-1	TGTGCCAGCAGCTTAGCGACTAGCGGGCGAGACAATGAGCAGTTCTTC	CASSLATSGRDNEQFF
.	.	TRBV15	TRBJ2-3	TGTGCCACCAGCAGTATTTCAGGGGCAGGCACAGATACGCAGTATTTT	CATSSISGAGTDTQYF
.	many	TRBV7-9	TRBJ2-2	TGTGCCAGCAGCTTGGGGGCGGGTAACACCGGGGAGCTGTTTTTT	CASSLGAGNTGELFF
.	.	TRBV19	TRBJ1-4	TGTGCCAGTAGTATTAGGGGCGGAGGGGCGGAAAAACTGTTTTTT	CASSIRGGGAEKLFF
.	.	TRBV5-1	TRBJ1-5	TGCGCCAGCAGCTTTGATGGCCGCAATCAGCCCCAGCATTTT	CASSFDGRNQPQHF
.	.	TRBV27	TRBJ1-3	TGTGCCAGCAGTACCACGAGCTCTGGAAACACCATATATTTT	CASSTTSSGNTIYF
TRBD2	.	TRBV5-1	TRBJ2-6	TGCGCCAGCAGCTTGGTAGCGGGGGTTTCTGGGGCCAACGTCCTGACTTTC	CASSLVAGVSGANVLTF
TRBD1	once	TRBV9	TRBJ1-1	TGTGCCAGCAGCGCGATACAGGGGGCTCCGACCACTGAAGCTTTCTTT	CASSAIQGAPTTEAFF
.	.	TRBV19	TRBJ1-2	TGTGCCAGTAGTATCCAGGGAGGGTCAATTGGCTACACCTTC	CASSIQGGSIGYTF
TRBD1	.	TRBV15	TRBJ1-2	TGTGCCACCAGCAGAGACAAAACAGGGGGAGGTCTTGGCTACACCTTC	CATSRDKTGGGLGYTF
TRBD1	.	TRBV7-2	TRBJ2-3	TGTGCCAGCAGCCTTACGGGACAGCACACAGATACGCAGTATTTT	CASSLTGQHTDTQYF
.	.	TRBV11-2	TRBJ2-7	TGTGCCAGCAGCTTAGATCCCCAGGTCTACGAGCAGTACTTC	CASSLDPQVYEQYF
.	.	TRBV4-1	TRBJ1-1	TGCGCCAGCAGCCGAGTGAACACTGAAGCTTTCTTT	CASSRVNTEAFF
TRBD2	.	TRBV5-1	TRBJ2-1	TGCGCCAGCAGTACTAGCGGGGTCTCCTACAATGAGCAGTTCTTC	CASSTSGVSYNEQFF
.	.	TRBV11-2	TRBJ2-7	TGTGCCAGCAGCTTAGATCGGGGGAGGTTTTCTAACGAGCAGTACTTC	CASSLDRGRFSNEQYF
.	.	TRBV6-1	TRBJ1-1	TGTGCCAGCAGTGAAGTCGGCGGAACTGAAGCTTTCTTT	CASSEVGGTEAFF
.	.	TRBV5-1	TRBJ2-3	TGCGCCAGCAGCCCGGGGACATCTAGTGTCACAGATACGCAGTATTTT	CASSPGTSSVTDTQYF
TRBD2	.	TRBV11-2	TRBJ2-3	TGTGCCAGCAGCCCCCGTGAGCGGGGGAGCACAGATACGCAGTATTTT	CASSPRERGSTDTQYF
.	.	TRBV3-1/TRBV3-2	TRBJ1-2	TGTGCCAGCAGCCGAGAACAGGGTTTGACCTTC	CASSREQGLTF
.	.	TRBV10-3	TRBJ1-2	TGTGCCATCAGTGAGTACCGGGACAATGGCTACACCTTC	CAISEYRDNGYTF
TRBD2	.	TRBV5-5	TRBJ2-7	TGTGCCAGCAGCGAGCGGGGGCCGAGCGAGCAGTACTTC	CASSERGPSEQYF
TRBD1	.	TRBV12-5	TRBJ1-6	TGTGCTAGTGGCAAGGGGACAGCAATCTATAATTCACCCCTCCACTTT	CASGKGTAIYNSPLHF
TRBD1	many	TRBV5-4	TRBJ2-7	TGTGCCAGCAGCGACGACAGGGCAAACTCCTACGAGCAGTACTTC	CASSDDRANSYEQYF
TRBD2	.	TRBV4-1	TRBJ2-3	TGCGCCAGCAGCCACCAGCGGGGTGAAGATACGCAGTATTTT	CASSHQRGEDTQYF
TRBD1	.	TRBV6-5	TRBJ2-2	TGTGCCAGCCATCGGGACAGATACACCGGGGAGCTGTTTTTT	CASHRDRYTGELFF
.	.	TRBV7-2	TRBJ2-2	TGTGCCAGCAGCTTTGGGCCGAACACCGGGGAGCTGTTTTTT	CASSFGPNTGELFF
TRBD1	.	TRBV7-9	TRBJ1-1	TGTGCCAGCAGCCAACAGGGGCCTGAAGCTTTCTTT	CASSQQGPEAFF
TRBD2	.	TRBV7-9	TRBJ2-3	TGTGCCAGCAGCTACGGACTAGCGGATACGCAGTATTTT	CASSYGLADTQYF
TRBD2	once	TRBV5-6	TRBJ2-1	TGTGCCAGCAGCCCTCGCGGACTAGCGGTGTACAATGAGCAGTTCTTC	CASSPRGLAVYNEQFF
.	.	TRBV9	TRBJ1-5	TGTGCCAGCAGCGTAGGAGGTATCGATCAGCCCCAGCATTTT	CASSVGGIDQPQHF
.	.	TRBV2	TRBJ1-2	TGTGCCAGCAGGGGACTACAGGGATACAGCTATGGCTACACCTTC	CASRGLQGYSYGYTF
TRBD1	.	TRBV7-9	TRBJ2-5	TGTGCCAGCAGCCTCCTGCGACAGGGGGTCTCTCAAGAGACCCAGTACTTC	CASSLLRQGVSQETQYF
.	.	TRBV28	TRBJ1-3	TGTGCCAGCAGACGACCGGACGGGGTTTCTGGAAACACCATATATTTT	CASRRPDGVSGNTIYF
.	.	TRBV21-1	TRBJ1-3	TGTGCCAGCACCCCGAGGCCGCCGAGCTCTGGAAACACCATATATTTT	CASTPRPPSSGNTIYF
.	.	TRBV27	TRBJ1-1	TGTGCCAGCTACTCCTTAAGTATTATCACTGAAGCTTTCTTT	CASYSLSIITEAFF
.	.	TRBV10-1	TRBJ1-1	TGCGCCAGCGCTGGACAACTGAACACTGAAGCTTTCTTT	CASAGQLNTEAFF
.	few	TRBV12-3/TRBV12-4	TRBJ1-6	TGTGCCAGCAGTCCGTATAATTCACCCCTCCACTTT	CASSPYNSPLHF
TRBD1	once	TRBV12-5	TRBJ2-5	TGTGCTAGTGGTTCCTTTACTGACAGGGGAGAGACCCAGTACTTC	CASGSFTDRGETQYF
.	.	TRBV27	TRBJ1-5	TGTGCCAGCAGTTCACGGGGTAATCAGCCCCAGCATTTT	CASSSRGNQPQHF
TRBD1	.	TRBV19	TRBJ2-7	TGTGCCAGTAGTAGACAGGGTTCCTACGAGCAGTACTTC	CASSRQGSYEQYF
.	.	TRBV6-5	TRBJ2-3	TGTGCCAGCAGGGCAAGTGGGGCCCGAGATACGCAGTATTTT	CASRASGARDTQYF
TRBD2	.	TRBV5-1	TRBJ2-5	TGCGCCAGCAGCCCTTCTGGCGGGGGAGTAAAAGAGACCCAGTACTTC	CASSPSGGGVKETQYF
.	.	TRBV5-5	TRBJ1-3	TGTGCCAGCAGCTTGGACTCAGGGGACACCATATATTTT	CASSLDSGDTIYF
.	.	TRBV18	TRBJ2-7	TGTGCCAGCTCACCAATTGGGACATCCTACGAGCAGTACTTC	CASSPIGTSYEQYF